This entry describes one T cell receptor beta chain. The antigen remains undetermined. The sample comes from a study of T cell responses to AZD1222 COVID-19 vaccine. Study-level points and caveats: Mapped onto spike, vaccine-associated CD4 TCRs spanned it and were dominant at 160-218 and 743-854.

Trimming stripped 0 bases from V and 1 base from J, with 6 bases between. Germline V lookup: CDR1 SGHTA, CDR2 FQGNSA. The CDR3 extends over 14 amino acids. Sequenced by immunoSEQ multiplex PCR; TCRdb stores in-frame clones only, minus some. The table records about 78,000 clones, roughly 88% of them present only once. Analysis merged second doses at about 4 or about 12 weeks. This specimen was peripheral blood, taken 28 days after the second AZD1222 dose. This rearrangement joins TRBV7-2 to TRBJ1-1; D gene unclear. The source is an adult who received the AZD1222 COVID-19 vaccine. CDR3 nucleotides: TGTGCCAGCAGCTTAGCAGGAGCGAACACTGAAGCTTTCTTT. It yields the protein CASSLAGANTEAFF.